This TCR beta chain was identified during a study of cytomegalovirus exposure and HLA in healthy donors. Study-wide findings and caveats: Some V segments could not be told apart, so they were left out, TRBV6-2 and TRBV6-3 among them.

This CDR3 contains 18 residues. Germline assignment: CDR1 WNHNN and CDR2 SYGVQD (reference sequence). Losses at the gene ends were 8 bases for V and 7 bases for J; bases not matched to a gene: 21. The study ran its PCR with 60 Vbeta and 13 Jbeta primers. The repertoire was sequenced with immunoSEQ multiplex PCR; TCRdb's copy has only in-frame clones and lacks some. The sample includes over 100,000 clones, around 73% of them seen just once. Comments on this clone: The antigen is undetermined.

The chain has TRBV10-1 and TRBJ2-2; 8 nucleotides line up with TRBD2. This receptor was obtained from a female donor in good health and CMV-seronegative. The specimen sequenced was PBMCs. The CDR3 loop reads CASQGTWGPSSGHGELFF. CDR3 DNA: TGCGCCAGCCAAGGGACCTGGGGGCCATCTAGCGGGCACGGGGAGCTGTTTTTT.